The next 24 T cell receptor beta chains were all read from a single sample in a study of blood T cell repertoires in COVID-19. The protocol was immunoSEQ multiplex PCR, while the TCRdb copy is restricted to in-frame clones and leaves out a portion. The table has some 13,000 clones, roughly 78% seen once; the top ten hold roughly 32%. The sequencing input was peripheral blood. The receptors stem from a human donor in a cohort sampled during active COVID-19.

The chain uses TRBV14 and TRBJ2-7; D unclear. The CDR3 runs 12 residues. Trimming shortened V by 6 bases and J by 7 bases, and 13 bases separated the two germline ends. CDR1 SGHDN and CDR2 FVKESK come from the germline V gene. The CDR3 nucleotides are TGTGCCAGCAGGCCATCGGCCGGGGAGCAGTACTTC. Translation gives CASRPSAGEQYF.

The chain recombines TRBV6-5 with TRBJ2-3; 7 bases are shared with TRBD1. The CDR3 length is 15 residues. V lost 6 bases to trimming and J lost 5 bases; unmatched junction nucleotides: 11. Germline V gene lookup returns CDR1 MNHEY and CDR2 SVGAGI. The CDR3 DNA reads TGTGCCAGCAGCCGACAGGGAGTCGAGCTAGATACGCAGTATTTT. Amino acids: CASSRQGVELDTQYF.

The chain has TRBV27 and TRBJ2-7; TRBD2 aligns across 10 bases. In germline, CDR1 is MNHEY, CDR2 SMNVEV (reference sequence). The ends lost 1 base at V and 4 bases at J; junction bases unmatched: 10. The CDR3 loop spans 17 amino acids. The CDR3, as DNA: TGTGCCAGCAGTTTATTCCCCCCTAGCGGGGGAGATTACGAGCAGTACTTC. This sequence encodes CASSLFPPSGGDYEQYF.

This chain joins TRBV6-5 and TRBJ2-1, with a weak D call TRBD1 (6 bases). The CDR3 contains 14 residues. CDR1 is MNHEY, CDR2 SVGAGI, per germline. V was shortened by 7 bases and J by 6 bases, with 16 bases between the two germline ends. CDR3 amino acids: CASITGPNGNEQFF. In DNA, the CDR3 is TGTGCCAGCATCACAGGGCCAAATGGCAATGAGCAGTTCTTC.

The chain carries TRBV4-2 and TRBJ2-3, with 12 bases lining up with TRBD2. The germline gives CDR1 LGHNA, CDR2 YNFKEQ. This CDR3 is built from 16 residues. V lost 4 bases, J lost 6 bases, and 8 bases stayed unmatched. The CDR3 DNA reads as TGTGCCAGCAGCCCCGGGTCTAGCGGGGGGGCCGATACGCAGTATTTT. Translated: CASSPGSSGGADTQYF.

CDR3 amino acids: CASGPGGARSYEQYF. The CDR3 DNA sequence: TGTGCCAGCGGCCCGGGGGGGGCTCGATCCTACGAGCAGTACTTC. The chain carries TRBV28 and TRBJ2-7; 8 nucleotides agree with TRBD2. This CDR3 is 15 amino acids long. Germline V lookup: CDR1 MDHEN, CDR2 SYDVKM. V was pared by 8 bases and J by 1 base, with 10 bases of the junction left unmatched.

This chain connects TRBV19 to TRBJ1-3; 8 bases line up with TRBD1. Germline trimming cut 7 bases from V and 0 bases from J; bases unmatched to any gene: 2. Germline CDR1 LNHDA, CDR2 SQIVND (reference sequence). The CDR3 sequence is 14 residues long. CDR3 sequence reads: CASNTGGSGNTIYF. As DNA, the CDR3 is TGTGCCAGTAATACAGGGGGCTCTGGAAACACCATATATTTT. Full variable domain (rest looked up from reference TRBV19 and TRBJ1-3): DGGITQSPKYLFRKEGQNVTLSCEQNLNHDAMYWYRQDPGQGLRLIYYSQIVNDFQKGDIAEGYSVSREKKESFPLTVTSAQKNPTAFYLCASNTGGSGNTIYFGEGSWLTVV.

The chain employs TRBV5-8 and TRBJ1-1; the match to TRBD1 covers 8 bases. V dropped 4 bases and J dropped 1; count of bases not matched to a gene: 15. Per the germline V gene, CDR1 is SGHTS and CDR2 is YDEGEE. This CDR3 region has 18 residues. The CDR3 is CASSPGMGRGRTNTEAFF. The CDR3 DNA follows: TGTGCCAGCAGCCCTGGGATGGGCAGGGGGCGAACGAACACTGAAGCTTTCTTT.

The V call is TRBV5-1, the J call TRBJ2-2; 11 bases match TRBD2. V shed 4 bases and J 7 bases; nucleotides not matched to a gene: 6. This CDR3 is built from 15 residues. Germline V gene data show CDR1 as SGHRS and CDR2 as YFSETQ. Here the CDR3 reads CASSILAGEVGELFF. In DNA, the CDR3 is TGCGCCAGCAGCATACTAGCGGGGGAGGTCGGGGAGCTGTTTTTT.

This clone was seen a single time. CDR3 protein: CAIRTGRNTIYF. CDR3 in DNA: TGTGCCATTCGGACAGGGCGAAACACCATATATTTT. The chain recombines TRBV6-5 with TRBJ1-3; 8 nucleotides line up with TRBD1. This CDR3 has 12 amino acids. Germline V gene sequence: CDR1 MNHEY, CDR2 SVGAGI. The trim removed 10 bases at V and 5 bases at J, leaving 4 bases unmatched.

The V call is TRBV18, the J call TRBJ2-7, with 8 bases aligning to TRBD1. Germline V gene lookup returns CDR1 KGHSH and CDR2 LQKENI. J gave up 7 bases and V 6 bases, and 8 bases lay outside the gene matches. There are 13 residues in the CDR3. CDR3 residues: CASSPGQGWEQYF. The DNA for the CDR3 is TGTGCCAGCTCCCCTGGACAGGGCTGGGAGCAGTACTTC.

The CDR3 reads CASSYEAGGLYEQYF. CDR3 sequence (DNA): TGTGCCAGCAGTTACGAAGCGGGGGGACTGTACGAGCAGTACTTC. The rearrangement links TRBV6-6 to TRBJ2-7; 9 nucleotides agree with TRBD2. The germline gives CDR1 MNHNY, CDR2 SVGAGI (reference sequence). The CDR3 is 15 residues long. V trimming: 2 bases; J trimming: 4 bases; junction bases outside the gene matches: 6.

The rearrangement joins TRBV5-5 to TRBJ1-1; possible D gene TRBD1, 6 bases. The V and J ends lost 5 bases and 3 bases respectively, with 11 bases between them. Germline V lookup: CDR1 SGHKS, CDR2 YYEKEE (reference sequence). CDR3 length equals 13 residues. CDR3 loop: CASSPGVDTEAFF. In nucleotides, the CDR3 is TGTGCCAGCAGTCCAGGGGTAGACACTGAAGCTTTCTTT. Drawing the rest from reference TRBV5-5 and TRBJ1-1, the complete variable domain is DAGVTQSPTHLIKTRGQQVTLRCSPISGHKSVSWYQQVLGQGPQFIFQYYEKEERGRGNFPDRFSARQFPNYSSELNVNALLLGDSALYLCASSPGVDTEAFFGQGTRLTVV.

The V and J genes are TRBV15 and TRBJ1-5, with TRBD1 as a possible D gene (6 bases). Deletions cut 2 bases from V and 0 bases from J, with 14 bases between. The CDR3 length is 17 residues. CDR1 and CDR2 (germline): LNHNV, YYDKDF (reference sequence). For the CDR3, the DNA is TGTGCCACCAGCAGACTACAGGGCTTGGGTAGCAATCAGCCCCAGCATTTT. Amino acids: CATSRLQGLGSNQPQHF.

The chain links TRBV2 to TRBJ1-4, with a weak D call TRBD1 (5 bases). Germline CDR1 SNHLY, CDR2 FYNNEI. Trimming removed 1 base from V and 7 bases from J, with 13 bases in between. CDR3 size: 15 residues. In DNA, the CDR3 is TGTGCCAGCAGTGAAGACCCCCCCAGGGTTGAAAAACTGTTTTTT. Residues: CASSEDPPRVEKLFF.

V and J are TRBV24-1 and TRBJ1-1; a weak D match, TRBD1 (6 bases). V was clipped by 2 bases and J by 1 base, with 10 bases between them. The CDR3 is 15 amino acids. The germline CDR1 and CDR2 sequences are KGHDR and SFDVKD. The CDR3 loop reads CATSDSGAGNTEAFF. DNA for the CDR3: TGTGCCACCAGTGATTCAGGGGCCGGGAACACTGAAGCTTTCTTT.

V is TRBV5-4 and J is TRBJ2-1; TRBD2 aligns across 7 bases. CDR1 is SGHNT and CDR2 is YYREEE in the germline V gene (reference sequence). V lost 5 bases, J lost 2 bases, and 7 bases stayed unmatched. CDR3 size: 15 residues. The CDR3: CASSFIGGTYNEQFF. The CDR3 region has the DNA TGTGCCAGCAGTTTTATCGGGGGGACCTACAATGAGCAGTTCTTC.

The CDR3 DNA reads as TGTGCCAGCAGACGATCCGGGAGAACAGGGAACACTGAAGCTTTCTTT. It codes for CASRRSGRTGNTEAFF. The chain has TRBV27 and TRBJ1-1; perhaps TRBD1 as D (5 bases). Germline CDR1 is MNHEY and CDR2 is SMNVEV (reference sequence). V gave up 6 bases and J gave up 1 base, with 18 bases separating them. This CDR3 region has 16 residues.

The chain has TRBV7-2 and TRBJ2-7, with TRBD2 matching over 9 bases. The ends lost 5 bases at V and 4 bases at J; junction bases unmatched: 9. Germline CDR1 SGHTA, CDR2 FQGNSA. CDR3 size: 15 residues. CDR3 nucleotide sequence: TGTGCCAGCAGCCCCCCTCCTAGCGGGGTTTACGAGCAGTACTTC. As protein: CASSPPPSGVYEQYF.

The DNA of the CDR3 is TGTGCCAGCAGTTCTAGGACAGGGGGCGGTTTCCAGCCCCAGCATTTT. Its translation is CASSSRTGGGFQPQHF. This sequence joins TRBV6-6 and TRBJ1-5, with 11 bases that match TRBD1. Trimming removed 4 bases from V and 7 bases from J; junction bases left unmatched: 9. The CDR3 sequence is 16 residues long. CDR1 MNHNY and CDR2 SVGAGI come from the germline V gene (reference sequence).

V is TRBV7-9 and J is TRBJ2-2, with no clear D. Germline loops: CDR1 SEHNR, CDR2 FQNEAQ (reference sequence). The CDR3 has 14 amino acids. V was shortened by 3 bases and J by 0 bases, with 5 bases between the two germline ends. The CDR3 loop reads CASSFNTNTGELFF. The CDR3 bases are TGTGCCAGCAGCTTTAACACGAACACCGGGGAGCTGTTTTTT.

V is TRBV12-5 and J is TRBJ2-3, with TRBD1 matching 8 bases. Germline V gene data show CDR1 as LGHNT and CDR2 as FRNRAP. The CDR3 extends over 20 amino acids. V dropped 0 bases and J dropped 3; count of bases not matched to a gene: 17. This chain's CDR3 is CASGLVCVWRQGSFTDTQYF. For the CDR3, the DNA is TGTGCTAGTGGTTTGGTATGCGTGTGGAGACAGGGGAGTTTTACAGATACGCAGTATTTT.

This chain links TRBV7-9 with TRBJ1-3; D is perhaps TRBD1 (6 bases). Deletions cut 4 bases from V and 2 bases from J, with 9 bases between. The germline V gene encodes CDR1 SEHNR and CDR2 FQNEAQ (reference sequence). The CDR3 has 14 amino acids. CDR3 in amino acids: CASSSDSTGNTIYF. The CDR3, as DNA: TGTGCCAGCAGCTCGGACAGCACTGGAAACACCATATATTTT.

V gene TRBV10-2 combines with J gene TRBJ1-2; D is possibly TRBD1 (5 bases). Per germline, CDR1 WSHSY and CDR2 SAAADI. The V end lost 8 bases, the J end lost 7 bases, and 11 bases lay between the germline ends. The CDR3 loop spans 11 amino acids. The CDR3 DNA follows: TGCGCCAGCGGTACCCAGGGTGGCTACACCTTC. Residues: CASGTQGGYTF.